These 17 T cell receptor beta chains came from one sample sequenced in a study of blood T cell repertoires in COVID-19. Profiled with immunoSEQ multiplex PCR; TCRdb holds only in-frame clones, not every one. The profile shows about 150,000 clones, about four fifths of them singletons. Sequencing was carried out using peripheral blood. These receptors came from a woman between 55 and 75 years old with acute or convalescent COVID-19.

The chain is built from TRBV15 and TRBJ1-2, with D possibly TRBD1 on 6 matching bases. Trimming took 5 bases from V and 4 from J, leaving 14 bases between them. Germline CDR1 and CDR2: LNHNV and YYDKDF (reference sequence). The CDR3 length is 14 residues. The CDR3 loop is CATSLETGFYGYTF. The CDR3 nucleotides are TGTGCCACCAGCCTAGAGACAGGATTCTATGGCTACACCTTC.

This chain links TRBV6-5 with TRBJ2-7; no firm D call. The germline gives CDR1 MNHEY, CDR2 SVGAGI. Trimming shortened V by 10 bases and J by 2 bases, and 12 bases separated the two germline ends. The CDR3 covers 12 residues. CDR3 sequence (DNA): TGTGCCACCAAAACCGCGACCTACGAGCAGTACTTC. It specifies CATKTATYEQYF.

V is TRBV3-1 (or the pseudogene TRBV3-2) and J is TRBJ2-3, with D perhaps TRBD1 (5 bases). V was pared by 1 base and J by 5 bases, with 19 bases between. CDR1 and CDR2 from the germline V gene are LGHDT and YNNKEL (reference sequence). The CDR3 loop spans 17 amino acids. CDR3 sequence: CASSQGLGQMNKDTQYF. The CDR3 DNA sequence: TGTGCCAGCAGCCAAGGACTGGGGCAAATGAACAAAGATACGCAGTATTTT.

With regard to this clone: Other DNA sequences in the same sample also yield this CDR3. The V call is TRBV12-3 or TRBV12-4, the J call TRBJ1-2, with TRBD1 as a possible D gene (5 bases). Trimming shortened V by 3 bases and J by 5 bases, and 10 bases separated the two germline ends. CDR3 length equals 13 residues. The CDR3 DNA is TGTGCCAGCAGTTTCGGTAGGGGTTATGGCTACACCTTC. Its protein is CASSFGRGYGYTF.

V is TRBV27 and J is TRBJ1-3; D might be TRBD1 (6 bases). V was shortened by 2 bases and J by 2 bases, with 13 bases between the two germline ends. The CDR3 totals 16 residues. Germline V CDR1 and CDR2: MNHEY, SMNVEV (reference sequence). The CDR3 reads CASSLAGARAGNTIYF. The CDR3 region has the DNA TGTGCCAGCAGTTTAGCGGGGGCGAGGGCTGGAAACACCATATATTTT.

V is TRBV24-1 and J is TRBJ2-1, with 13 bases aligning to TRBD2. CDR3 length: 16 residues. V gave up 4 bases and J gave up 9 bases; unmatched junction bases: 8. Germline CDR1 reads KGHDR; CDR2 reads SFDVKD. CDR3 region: CATSDPTSGGLSEQFF. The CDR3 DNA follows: TGTGCCACCAGTGACCCGACTAGCGGGGGGTTAAGTGAGCAGTTCTTC.

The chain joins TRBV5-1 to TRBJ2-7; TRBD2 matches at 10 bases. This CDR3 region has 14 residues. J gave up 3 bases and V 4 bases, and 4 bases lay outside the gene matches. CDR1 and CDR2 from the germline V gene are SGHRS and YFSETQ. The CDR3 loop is CASSPSGGVYEQYF. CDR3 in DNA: TGCGCCAGCAGCCCCAGCGGGGGGGTCTACGAGCAGTACTTC.

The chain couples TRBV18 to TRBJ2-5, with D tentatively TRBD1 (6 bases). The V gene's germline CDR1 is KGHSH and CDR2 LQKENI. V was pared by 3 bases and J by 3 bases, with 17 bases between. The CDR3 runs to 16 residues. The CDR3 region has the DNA TGTGCCAGCTCACCGGGTGCCAGGGGCGCGGAAGAGACCCAGTACTTC. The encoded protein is CASSPGARGAEETQYF.

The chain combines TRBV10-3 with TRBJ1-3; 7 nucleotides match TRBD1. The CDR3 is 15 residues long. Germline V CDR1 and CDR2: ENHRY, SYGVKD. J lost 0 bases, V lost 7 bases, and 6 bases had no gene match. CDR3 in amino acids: CAITPGGLSGNTIYF. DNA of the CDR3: TGTGCCATCACTCCAGGGGGTCTCTCTGGAAACACCATATATTTT.

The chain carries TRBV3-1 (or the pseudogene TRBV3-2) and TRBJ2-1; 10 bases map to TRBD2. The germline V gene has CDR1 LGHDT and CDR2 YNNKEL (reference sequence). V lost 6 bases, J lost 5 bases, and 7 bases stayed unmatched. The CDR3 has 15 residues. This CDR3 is CASSLLAGRNNEQFF. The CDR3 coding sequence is TGTGCCAGCAGTTTACTAGCGGGGCGAAACAATGAGCAGTTCTTC.

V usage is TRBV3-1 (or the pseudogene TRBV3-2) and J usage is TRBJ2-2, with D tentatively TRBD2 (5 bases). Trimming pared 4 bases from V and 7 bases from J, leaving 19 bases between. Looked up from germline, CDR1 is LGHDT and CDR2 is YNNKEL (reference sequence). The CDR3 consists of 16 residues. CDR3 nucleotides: TGTGCCAGCAGCCGAAGTGGTCGGGCAGGAGGCGGGGAGCTGTTTTTT. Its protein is CASSRSGRAGGGELFF.

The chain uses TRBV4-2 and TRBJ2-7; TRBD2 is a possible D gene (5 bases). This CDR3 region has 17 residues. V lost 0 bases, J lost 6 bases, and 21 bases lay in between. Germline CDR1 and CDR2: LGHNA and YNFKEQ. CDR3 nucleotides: TGTGCCAGCAGCCAAGATTCAATTGGGTCGGGATCCGGCGAGCAGTACTTC. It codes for CASSQDSIGSGSGEQYF.

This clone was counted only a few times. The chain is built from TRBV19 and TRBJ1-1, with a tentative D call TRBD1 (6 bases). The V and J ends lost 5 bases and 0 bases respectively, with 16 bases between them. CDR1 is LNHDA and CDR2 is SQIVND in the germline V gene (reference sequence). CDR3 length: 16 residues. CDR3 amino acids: CASSPPGGVVNTEAFF. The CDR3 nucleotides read TGTGCCAGTAGTCCCCCTGGGGGCGTTGTGAACACTGAAGCTTTCTTT.

The CDR3 here is CASRQANTGELFF. In DNA, the CDR3 is TGTGCCAGCAGACAGGCGAACACCGGGGAGCTGTTTTTT. V usage is TRBV28 and J usage is TRBJ2-2, with D maybe TRBD1 (5 bases). CDR3 length equals 13 residues. Looked up from germline, CDR1 is MDHEN and CDR2 is SYDVKM. V was pared by 6 bases and J by 0 bases, with 5 bases between.

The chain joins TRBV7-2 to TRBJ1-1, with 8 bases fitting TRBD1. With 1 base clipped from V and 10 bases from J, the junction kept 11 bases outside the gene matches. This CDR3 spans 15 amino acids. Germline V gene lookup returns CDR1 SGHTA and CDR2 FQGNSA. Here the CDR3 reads CASSLVRVQGARAFF. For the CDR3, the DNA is TGTGCCAGCAGCTTAGTTAGGGTCCAGGGGGCAAGAGCTTTCTTT. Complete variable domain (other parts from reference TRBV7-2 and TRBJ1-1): GAGVSQSPSNKVTEKGKDVELRCDPISGHTALYWYRQSLGQGLEFLIYFQGNSAPDKSGLPSDRFSAERTGGSVSTLTIQRTQQEDSAVYLCASSLVRVQGARAFFGQGTRLTVV.

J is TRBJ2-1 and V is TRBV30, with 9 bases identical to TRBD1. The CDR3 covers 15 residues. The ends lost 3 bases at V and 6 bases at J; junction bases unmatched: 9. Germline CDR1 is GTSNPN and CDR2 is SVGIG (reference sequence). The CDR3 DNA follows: TGTGCCTGGAGCAAACAAACAGGGGGCTCCAATGAGCAGTTCTTC. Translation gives CAWSKQTGGSNEQFF.

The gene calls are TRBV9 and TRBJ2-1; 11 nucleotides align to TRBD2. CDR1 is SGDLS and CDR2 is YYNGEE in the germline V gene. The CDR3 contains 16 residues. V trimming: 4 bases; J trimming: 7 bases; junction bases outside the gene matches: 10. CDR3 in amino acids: CASSSLAGGHENEQFF. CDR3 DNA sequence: TGTGCCAGCAGCAGCCTAGCGGGGGGCCATGAGAATGAGCAGTTCTTC.